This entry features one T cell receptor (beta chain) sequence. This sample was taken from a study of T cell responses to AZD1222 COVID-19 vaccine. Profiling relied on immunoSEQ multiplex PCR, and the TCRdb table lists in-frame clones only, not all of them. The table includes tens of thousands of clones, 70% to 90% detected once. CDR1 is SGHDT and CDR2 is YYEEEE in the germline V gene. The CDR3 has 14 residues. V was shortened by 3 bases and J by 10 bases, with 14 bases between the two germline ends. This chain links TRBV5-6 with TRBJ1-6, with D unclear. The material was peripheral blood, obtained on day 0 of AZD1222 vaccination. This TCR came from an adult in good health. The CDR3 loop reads CASSSGGWHSPLHF. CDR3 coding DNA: TGTGCCAGCAGCTCGGGAGGTTGGCACTCACCCCTCCACTTT.